The 2 T cell receptor beta chains listed next were all sequenced from one sample in a study of blood T cells in healthy people across ages. With a J-beta primer mix and a sample-barcoded 5' primer, a second PCR ran roughly 7 to 11 cycles. TCRdb independently ran MiXCR on the 5' RACE reads; one entry per CDR3 protein. Found here are about 1.7 million distinct CDR3 sequences, about 28% of them singletons; the top ten hold roughly 8%. The specimen was blood. The receptors derive from a woman aged 25 to 39 in good health.

The rearrangement links TRBV20-1 to TRBJ2-4, with TRBD2 identical over 10 bases. The CDR3 runs 14 residues. Germline CDR1 DFQATT, CDR2 SNEGSKA (reference sequence). V lost 3 bases and J lost 9; bases outside the gene matches: 8. The CDR3 nucleotides read TGCAGTGCTAGTGGAGCTAGCGGGGGTAGCATTCAGTACTTC. Protein: CSASGASGGSIQYF.

The chain employs TRBV5-4 and TRBJ2-5; 8 bases match TRBD1. Germline CDR1 reads SGHNT; CDR2 reads YYREEE (reference sequence). The V and J ends lost 0 bases and 1 base, in that order; junction bases with no gene match: 2. This CDR3 is 15 amino acids long. The CDR3 sequence: CASSLGQGCQETQYF. CDR3 in DNA: TGTGCCAGCAGCTTGGGACAGGGGTGCCAAGAGACCCAGTACTTC.